This T cell receptor beta chain is from a study of OX40 agonist ivuxolimab in advanced cancers. Study overall: From roughly 20 to 79 years was the age range, with a mean of around 54 years, and roughly 80% were male.

This CDR3 contains 15 residues. Looked up from germline, CDR1 is SGDLS and CDR2 is YYNGEE. The trim removed 0 bases at V and 7 bases at J, leaving 7 bases unmatched. This clone has a handful of counts. Sequencing was performed with immunoSEQ multiplex PCR; in TCRdb, only in-frame clones are kept and a portion is missing. The sample has 20,000 to 25,000 clones; around 85% are singletons. This sequence joins TRBV9 and TRBJ1-1; 9 bases fit TRBD1. Source: CD4+ or CD8+ T cells sorted from blood, taken in a trial of the OX40 agonist ivuxolimab. The clonotype comes from an adult with an advanced solid tumor such as melanoma, head and neck, liver or kidney cancer. The CDR3 DNA reads as TGTGCCAGCAGCGTAGCTACAGGGGGCAGGGATGAAGCTTTCTTT. Translated: CASSVATGGRDEAFF.